The clone carrying this TCR beta chain was counted many times. Its antigen is currently unknown. The CDR3 regions of TCR beta were amplified from RNA transcripts. With the HTBI primer set, the TCR CDR3 went through a first round of RT-PCR. TCRdb re-called the multiplex PCR reads through MiXCR, storing one row per CDR3 protein. The data contain 300,000 to 450,000 distinct CDR3 sequences, roughly 14% of them singletons. The data are from a study of T cells in Graves' hyperthyroidism and ophthalmopathy. Study-level results: Most clonotypes expanded in thyroid above 0.001 were likewise present in blood. Researchers report that a 13 V-J model separated ophthalmopathy from stable hyperthyroidism.

CDR1 is SGHTA, CDR2 FQGNSA, per germline. The CDR3 consists of 16 residues. Trimming stripped 5 bases from V and 0 bases from J, with 14 bases between. In making diagnoses, clinical symptoms, serum thyroxine and TRAb, thyroid ultrasound and orbital computed tomography were all used. Out of roughly 9.1 ml of fresh peripheral blood came the PBMCs. This clonotype originated in a man aged 25-45 years with Graves' hyperthyroidism that later progressed to Graves' ophthalmopathy. Source material: blood. The chain links TRBV7-2 to TRBJ1-3; D unresolved. In nucleotides, the CDR3 is TGTGCCAGCAGCCCGTTCGGGGTCGACTCTGGAAACACCATATATTTT. Encoded protein: CASSPFGVDSGNTIYF.